What follows are 10 T cell receptor beta chains derived from one specimen sequenced in a study of T cell clusters in autoimmune cytopenias. Each sample's input was 250 to 300 ng genomic DNA, 40,000 or so genome equivalents. TRB was amplified by touch-down multiplex PCR, primer pools A and B combined. No DNA is given; TCRdb re-called the multiplex PCR reads and lists each CDR3 protein once. The listing records over 7,000 distinct CDR3 sequences. The sequenced sample consisted of peripheral blood. Every receptor here comes from a human donor with an autoimmune cytopenia or autoimmune hepatitis (not recorded which).

The chain uses TRBV28 and TRBJ2-7; TCRdb names TRBD1, which stays unverified in the absence of DNA. This CDR3 contains 15 residues. The germline CDR1 and CDR2 sequences are MDHEN and SYDVKM. CDR3 protein: CASSLLAQDTYEQYF. The full variable domain, with the rest looked up from reference TRBV28 and TRBJ2-7, is DVKVTQSSRYLVKRTGEKVFLECVQDMDHENMFWYRQDPGLGLRLIYFSYDVKMKEKGDIPEGYSVSREKKERFSLILESASTNQTSMYLCASSLLAQDTYEQYFGPGTRLTVT.

The chain links TRBV20-1 to TRBJ2-1; TCRdb selects TRBD2, and the lack of DNA leaves this call unchecked. Looked up from germline, CDR1 is DFQATT and CDR2 is SNEGSKA (reference sequence). This CDR3 is 16 amino acids long. CDR3 loop: CSARDVAGGPANEQFF.

Considering frequency, this clonotype is medium-sized. CDR3 in amino acids: CASSYSGGGTGQPQHF. The gene calls are TRBV6-5 and TRBJ1-5; there is no DNA to check the TCRdb D call of TRBD1. From germline, CDR1 is MNHEY and CDR2 SVGAGI. The CDR3 is 16 amino acids.

According to its frequency, this clonotype is medium-sized. The chain links TRBV29-1 to TRBJ2-3; absent DNA, TCRdb's TRBD1 call cannot be checked. The CDR3 consists of 12 residues. Germline V lookup: CDR1 SQVTM, CDR2 ANQGSEA. The CDR3 protein is CSSDRETDTQYF.

Measured by frequency, this clonotype is medium-sized (0.01 to 0.1%). The chain joins TRBV5-1 to TRBJ2-3; TCRdb's D call of TRBD1 is untestable without DNA. The CDR3 sequence is 14 residues long. Germline V gene lookup returns CDR1 SGHRS and CDR2 YFSETQ. CDR3 amino acids: CASSYGQGTDTQYF.

Its frequency marks this clonotype as medium-sized. V and J are TRBV6-5 and TRBJ2-1; as DNA is missing, the TRBD2 call by TCRdb cannot be tested. CDR3 size: 15 residues. Per the germline V gene, CDR1 is MNHEY and CDR2 is SVGAGI. CDR3 protein: CASTSLAGYWNEQFF.

This clonotype ranks as medium-sized in terms of frequency. The CDR3 loop is CASSHREGNQPQHF. This chain joins TRBV6-5 and TRBJ1-5; the D gene TCRdb calls, TRBD1, cannot be checked with no DNA. Per germline, CDR1 MNHEY and CDR2 SVGAGI. The CDR3 contains 14 residues.

The chain is built from TRBV27 and TRBJ2-2; TCRdb designates TRBD1, a call that cannot be tested without DNA. CDR1 and CDR2 from the germline V gene are MNHEY and SMNVEV (reference sequence). The CDR3 consists of 13 residues. This CDR3 reads CASSSTGTGELFF.

The gene calls are TRBV9 and TRBJ1-2. The germline gives CDR1 SGDLS, CDR2 YYNGEE. The length of the CDR3 is 15 residues. CDR3 sequence reads: CASSVQGGANYGYTF.

This chain uses TRBV19 with TRBJ1-5. This CDR3 is built from 15 residues. Germline lookup yields CDR1 LNHDA and CDR2 SQIVND (reference sequence). The CDR3 protein is CASSNTHRGNQPQHF.